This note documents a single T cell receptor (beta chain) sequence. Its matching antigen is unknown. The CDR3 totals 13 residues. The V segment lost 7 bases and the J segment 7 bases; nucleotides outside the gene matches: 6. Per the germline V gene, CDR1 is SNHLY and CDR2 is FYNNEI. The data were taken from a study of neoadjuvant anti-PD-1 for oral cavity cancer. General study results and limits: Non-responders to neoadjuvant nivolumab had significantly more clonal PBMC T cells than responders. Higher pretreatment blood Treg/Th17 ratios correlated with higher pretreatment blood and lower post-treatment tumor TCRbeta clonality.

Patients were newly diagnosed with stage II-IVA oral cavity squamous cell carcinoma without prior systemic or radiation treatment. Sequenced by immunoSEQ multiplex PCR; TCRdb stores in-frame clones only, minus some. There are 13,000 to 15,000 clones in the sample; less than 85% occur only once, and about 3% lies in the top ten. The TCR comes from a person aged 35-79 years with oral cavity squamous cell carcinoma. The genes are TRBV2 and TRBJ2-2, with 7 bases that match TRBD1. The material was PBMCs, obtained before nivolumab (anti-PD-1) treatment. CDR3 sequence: CASTRGQNGELFF. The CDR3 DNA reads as TGTGCCAGCACTAGGGGGCAGAACGGGGAGCTGTTTTTT.